This T cell receptor beta chain was captured by sequencing in a study of blood T cell repertoires in COVID-19 (dated by TCRdb to 2020 to 2022). A note on the overall study: Collaborator samples came from the United States, Italy and Spain and covered acute and convalescent phases of COVID-19. The material from the prospective study consisted of cDNA or gDNA derived from T cells, B-cell-depleted T cells, or PBMCs. Deeply sampled blood TCRbeta repertoires from subjects exposed to, actively infected with, or recovered from COVID-19 were included in the dataset. The repertoires were released in a freely available public database meant as a resource for research on the immune response to SARS-CoV-2. Samples were obtained from the ongoing ImmuneRACE study (first 160 participants) and from about 1,300 subjects provided by 6 global collaborators. Nearly every sample came with metadata listing a de-identified subject ID, COVID-19 status, age in years and sex. HLA class I and class II types, where available, came from metadata supplied by the sample provider rather than from assay-based typing. General study outcomes and caveats: The quantity of clinical and demographic metadata differed by source and by participant and was supplied without curation.

Based on the germline V gene, the CDR1 and CDR2 sequences are SGHDN and FVKESK. The junction carries 20 bases between V and J, which are trimmed by 5 bases and 3 bases respectively. The CDR3 numbers 16 residues from cysteine through phenylalanine. Only CDR3 DNA remains: 48 bases, in frame from the first base. As for this clone: It has no known antigen specificity. Base qualities are not provided; no much larger clone lies one nucleotide away.

Each collaborating institution followed its own protocols to collect whole blood in K2EDTA tubes. Collaborator samples were shipped for TCRbeta analysis as frozen whole blood, isolated PBMCs, or DNA extracted from either sample type. The immunoSEQ Assay, a bias-controlled multiplex PCR, was used to amplify TCRbeta CDR3 regions from genomic DNA. As for how the authors treated the data: Within the assay, amplification of reference gene primers was used to estimate how many nucleated cells each sample contained. To quantify the absolute abundance of each unique TCRbeta CDR3 rearrangement, sequence reads were collapsed and filtered. For each sample, productive Simpson clonality was calculated by taking the square root of Simpson's diversity index across productive rearrangements. In its TCRdb copy, this immuneACCESS table keeps in-frame sequences only and misses some clones. Where compared with another copy, unresolved V genes explain less than half of these, and the others have no known cause. The V and J calls and clone size are taken from that table; D and trimming were inferred from the DNA. In all, the sample holds 150,000 or so clones, and approximately 80% of those were seen once. Approximately 32% of the sample is taken by the ten largest.

The specimen was peripheral blood. Recombination joined TRBV14 with TRBJ2-7; the D gene identity is not certain. This TCR was recovered from a woman aged 60-70 years with acute or convalescent COVID-19. The bases are TGTGCCAGCAGCACTTCGGGTGTGCAGCCTCGCTACGAGCAGTACTTC. It encodes CASSTSGVQPRYEQYF.